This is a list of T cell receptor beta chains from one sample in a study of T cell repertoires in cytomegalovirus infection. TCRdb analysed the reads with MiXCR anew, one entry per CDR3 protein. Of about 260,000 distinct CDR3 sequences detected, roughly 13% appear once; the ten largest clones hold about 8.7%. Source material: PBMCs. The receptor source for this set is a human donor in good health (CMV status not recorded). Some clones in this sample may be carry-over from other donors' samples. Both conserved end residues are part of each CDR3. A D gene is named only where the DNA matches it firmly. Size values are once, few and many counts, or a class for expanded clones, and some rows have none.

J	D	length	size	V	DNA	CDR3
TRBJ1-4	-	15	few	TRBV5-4	TGTGCCAGCAGCCTGGGGGGGCAGACTAATGAAAAACTGTTTTTT	CASSLGGQTNEKLFF
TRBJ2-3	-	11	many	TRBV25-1	TGTGCCAGCAGTGAGGGTGATACGCAGTATTTT	CASSEGDTQYF
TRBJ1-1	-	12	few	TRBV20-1	TGCAGTGCATCGTCAGAATTCACTGAAGCTTTCTTT	CSASSEFTEAFF
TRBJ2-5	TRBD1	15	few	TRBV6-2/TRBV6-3	TGTGCCAGCAGTTACAGGGGGCTCTTCCAAGAGACCCAGTACTTC	CASSYRGLFQETQYF
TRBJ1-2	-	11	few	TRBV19	TGTGCCACAACAGGGACTCATGGCTACACCTTC	CATTGTHGYTF
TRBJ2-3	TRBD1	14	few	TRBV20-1	TGCAGTGCCGCCCAGGACAGGGCGAGAGATACGCAGTATTTT	CSAAQDRARDTQYF
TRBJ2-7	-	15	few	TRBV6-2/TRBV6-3	TGTGCCAGCAGACGTTCAGGACCCTCCGGGCACGAGCAGTACTTC	CASRRSGPSGHEQYF
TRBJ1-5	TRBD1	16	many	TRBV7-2	TGTGCCAGCAGCTTACTAGCCGGGACAGGGAATCAGCCCCAGCATTTT	CASSLLAGTGNQPQHF
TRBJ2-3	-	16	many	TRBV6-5	TGTGCCAGCAGTTACTCGATACTCGGCGTAGGAGATACGCAGTATTTT	CASSYSILGVGDTQYF
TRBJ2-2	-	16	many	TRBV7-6	TGTGCCAGCAGCTTACGATTAGGGGCCAACACCGGGGAGCTGTTTTTT	CASSLRLGANTGELFF
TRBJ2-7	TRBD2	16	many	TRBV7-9	TGTGCCAGCAGCTTATACACGGCGGGGGAGGACAATGAGCAGTACTTC	CASSLYTAGEDNEQYF
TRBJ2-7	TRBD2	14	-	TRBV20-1	TGCAGTGCGGGACCTAGCGGGAGACGGTCCGAGCAGTACTTC	CSAGPSGRRSEQYF
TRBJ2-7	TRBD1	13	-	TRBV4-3	TGCGCCAGCAGCCCCGGACAGGAATACGAGCAGTACTTC	CASSPGQEYEQYF
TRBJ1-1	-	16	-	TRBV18	TGTGCCAGCTCATTTCAACAGGGAAGGGTGAACACTGAAGCTTTCTTT	CASSFQQGRVNTEAFF
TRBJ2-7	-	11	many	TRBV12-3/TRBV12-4	TGTGCCAGCAGTTCCCAGGGTGCGCAGTACTTC	CASSSQGAQYF
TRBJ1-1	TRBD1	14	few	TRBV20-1	TGCAGTGCTCGACAGGGGGGGATGAACACTGAAGCTTTCTTT	CSARQGGMNTEAFF
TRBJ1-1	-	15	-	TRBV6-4	TGTGCCAGCAGTGAGGACGGGGGAGGGTTCACTGAAGCTTTCTTT	CASSEDGGGFTEAFF
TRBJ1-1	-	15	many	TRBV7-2	TGTGCCAGCCTCCTAATGGGCCCGGGGGTCGGTGAAGCTTTCTTT	CASLLMGPGVGEAFF
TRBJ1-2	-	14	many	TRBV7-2	TGTGCCAGCAGCGGCAGGGACACCAGGGGCGGCTACACCTTC	CASSGRDTRGGYTF
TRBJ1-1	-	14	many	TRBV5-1	TGCGCCAGCAGCTTGGGACAGGTGGGCACTGAAGCTTTCTTT	CASSLGQVGTEAFF
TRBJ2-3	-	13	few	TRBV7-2	TGTGCCAGCAGCTTAGTTAGAGGGAGCACGCAGTATTTT	CASSLVRGSTQYF
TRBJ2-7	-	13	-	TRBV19	TGTGCCAGTAGTCCACTCGGGACCCACGAGCAGTACTTC	CASSPLGTHEQYF
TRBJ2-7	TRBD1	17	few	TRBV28	TGTGCCAGCAGTTCCCCCCCTTGGGGACAGGGCTCCTACGAGCAGTACTTC	CASSSPPWGQGSYEQYF
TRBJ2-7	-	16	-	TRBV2	TGTGCCAGCAGTGAATTTGGTCAGACTCCCTCCTACGAGCAGTACTTC	CASSEFGQTPSYEQYF
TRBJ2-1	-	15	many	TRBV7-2	TGTGCCAGCAGCTTAGATGGGACTCCCTACAATGAGCAGTTCTTC	CASSLDGTPYNEQFF
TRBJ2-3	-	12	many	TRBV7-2	TGTGCCAGCAGCAAAATCCCAGATACGCAGTATTTT	CASSKIPDTQYF
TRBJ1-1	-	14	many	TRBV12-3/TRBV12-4	TGTGCCAGCAGTTTAGCCAGCCCGAACACTGAAGCTTTCTTT	CASSLASPNTEAFF
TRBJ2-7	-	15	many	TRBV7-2	TGTGCCAGCAGCCTAGTAATGAAGAGGGGAGACGAGCAGTACTTC	CASSLVMKRGDEQYF
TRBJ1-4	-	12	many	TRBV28	TGTGCCAGCAGTATGGGCGGTAAAAAACTGTTTTTT	CASSMGGKKLFF
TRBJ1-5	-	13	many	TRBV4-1	TGCGCCAGCAGCCCGGGTTGGGAGCAGCCCCAGCATTTT	CASSPGWEQPQHF
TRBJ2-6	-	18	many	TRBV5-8	TGTGCCAGCAGCTTGGGGGGGACGTACCGCTCTGGGGCCAACGTCCTGACTTTC	CASSLGGTYRSGANVLTF
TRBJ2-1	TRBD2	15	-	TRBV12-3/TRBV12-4	TGTGCCAGCAGTTGGTCCAGCGGGAGAGTAAATGAGCAGTTCTTC	CASSWSSGRVNEQFF
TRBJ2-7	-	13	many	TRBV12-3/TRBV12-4	TGTGCCAGCAGTACCCAGGGCCCCCTCGAGCAGTACTTC	CASSTQGPLEQYF
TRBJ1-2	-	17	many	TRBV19	TGTGCCAGTAGTAGTATCAGCCAAAGGGGTTCGCGCTATGGCTACACCTTC	CASSSISQRGSRYGYTF
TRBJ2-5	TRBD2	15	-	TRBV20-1	TGCAGTGCTAGAGCGCCTAGCGGGGTGGGAGAGACCCAGTACTTC	CSARAPSGVGETQYF
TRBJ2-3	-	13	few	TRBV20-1	TGCAGTTCCTCGGCAACGGGCACAGATACGCAGTATTTT	CSSSATGTDTQYF
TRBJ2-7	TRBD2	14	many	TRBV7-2	TGTGCCAGCAGCACTCCTAGCGGGGGCTACGAGCAGTACTTC	CASSTPSGGYEQYF
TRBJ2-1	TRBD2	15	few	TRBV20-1	TGCAGTGCTAGAGGTTATAAGCGGGAGGTCAATGAGCAGTTCTTC	CSARGYKREVNEQFF
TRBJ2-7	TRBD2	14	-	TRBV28	TGTGCCAGCAGTGCTAGCGGGAGGAACTACGAGCAGTACTTC	CASSASGRNYEQYF
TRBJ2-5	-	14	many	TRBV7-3	TGTGCCAGCAGCTCGACTGGCCTCCAAGAGACCCAGTACTTC	CASSSTGLQETQYF
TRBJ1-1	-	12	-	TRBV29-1	TGCAGCGCAGAAGACAGGAACACTGAAGCTTTCTTT	CSAEDRNTEAFF
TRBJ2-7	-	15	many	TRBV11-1	TGTGCCAGCAGCTTACCCGGGACACCCTCCTACGAGCAGTACTTC	CASSLPGTPSYEQYF
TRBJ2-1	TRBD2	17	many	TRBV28	TGTGCCAGCAGTTTTTGGGACTCGGGGGGGCTCACGAATGAGCAGTTCTTC	CASSFWDSGGLTNEQFF
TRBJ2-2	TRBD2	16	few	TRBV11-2	TGTGCCAGCAGCTTAGTTAACGCGGGAGCCGGGGGGGAGCTGTTTTTT	CASSLVNAGAGGELFF
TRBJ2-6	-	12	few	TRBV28	TGTGCCAGCGCAACTGGGGCCAACGTCCTGACTTTC	CASATGANVLTF
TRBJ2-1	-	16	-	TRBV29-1	TGCAGCGTTGAAGGGGTTAGCGGAAGCTCCTACAATGAGCAGTTCTTC	CSVEGVSGSSYNEQFF
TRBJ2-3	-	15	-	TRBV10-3	TGTGCCATCAGTGATCTTACCGGGGGCACAGATACGCAGTATTTT	CAISDLTGGTDTQYF
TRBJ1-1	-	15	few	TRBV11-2	TGTGCCAGCAGCTTAGGTGAGACGGTATTGAGTGAAGCTTTCTTT	CASSLGETVLSEAFF
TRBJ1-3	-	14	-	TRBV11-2	TGTGCCAGCAGCACCTCGGGCTCTGGAAACACCATATATTTT	CASSTSGSGNTIYF
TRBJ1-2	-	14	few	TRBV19	TGTGCCAGTTCACCGGGACACTCTAACTATGGCTACACCTTC	CASSPGHSNYGYTF
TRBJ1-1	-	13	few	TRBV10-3	TGTGCCATCAGTGAGTTGGAGAACACTGAAGCTTTCTTT	CAISELENTEAFF
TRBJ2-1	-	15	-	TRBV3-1	TGTGCCAGCAGCCAAGCCCGGGCGGGTCACAATGAGCAGTTCTTC	CASSQARAGHNEQFF